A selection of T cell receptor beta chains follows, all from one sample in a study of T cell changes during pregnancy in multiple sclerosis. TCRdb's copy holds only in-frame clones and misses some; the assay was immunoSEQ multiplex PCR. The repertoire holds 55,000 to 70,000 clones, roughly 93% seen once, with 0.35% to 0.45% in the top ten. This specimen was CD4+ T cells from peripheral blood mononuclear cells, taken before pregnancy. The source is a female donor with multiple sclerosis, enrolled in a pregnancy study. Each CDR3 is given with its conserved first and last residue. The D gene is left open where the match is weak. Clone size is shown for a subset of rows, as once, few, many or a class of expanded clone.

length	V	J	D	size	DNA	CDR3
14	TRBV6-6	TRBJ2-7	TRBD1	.	TGTGCCAGCAGTCCCCGACAGGGTTCCTACGAGCAGTACTTC	CASSPRQGSYEQYF
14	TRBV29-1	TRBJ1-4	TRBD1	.	TGCAGCGCCACGAACAGGGGAACTAATGAAAAACTGTTTTTT	CSATNRGTNEKLFF
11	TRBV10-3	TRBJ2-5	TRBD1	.	TGTGCCATCGGGGCAGGGGGGACCCAGTACTTC	CAIGAGGTQYF
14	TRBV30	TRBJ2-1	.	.	TGTGCCTGGAGTGTCAGCGGGCTCTACAATGAGCAGTTCTTC	CAWSVSGLYNEQFF
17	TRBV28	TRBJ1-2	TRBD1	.	TGTGCCAGCAGTTCGACAGGGGGCGCCCCCACCGTCTATGGCTACACCTTC	CASSSTGGAPTVYGYTF
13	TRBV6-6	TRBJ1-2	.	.	TGTGCCAGCAGCGCGGACACCACTCATGGCTACACCTTC	CASSADTTHGYTF
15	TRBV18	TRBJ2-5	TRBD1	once	TGTGCCAGCTCAAGACCGGGACAGGGAGGGGAGACCCAGTACTTC	CASSRPGQGGETQYF
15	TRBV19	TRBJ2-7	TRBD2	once	TGTGCCAGTAGTATAGTCGGGGGGGACTTCTACGAGCAGTACTTC	CASSIVGGDFYEQYF
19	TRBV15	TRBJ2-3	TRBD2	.	TGTGCCACCAGCCGTTCAGTCAATTCGGGAGGGGGGGGCACAGATACGCAGTATTTT	CATSRSVNSGGGGTDTQYF
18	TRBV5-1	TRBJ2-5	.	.	TGCGCCAGCAGCTCGTCGGCCAGGGCGGTGGTGGGCCTAGAGACCCAGTACTTC	CASSSSARAVVGLETQYF
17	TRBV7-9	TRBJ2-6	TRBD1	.	TGTGCGGGTCGAAGGGCGGCAGGGGGCTACGGGGCCAACGTCCTGACTTTC	CAGRRAAGGYGANVLTF
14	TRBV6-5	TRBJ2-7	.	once	TGTGCCAGCAGTTACTCGATCGCACCCGGGGAGCAGTACTTC	CASSYSIAPGEQYF
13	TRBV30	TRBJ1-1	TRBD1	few	TGTGCCTGGAGGGGGACAGGGGACACTGAAGCTTTCTTT	CAWRGTGDTEAFF
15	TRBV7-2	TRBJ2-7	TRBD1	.	TGTGCCAGCAGCCCATACGGGACAGGTTTGTTCGAGCAGTACTTC	CASSPYGTGLFEQYF
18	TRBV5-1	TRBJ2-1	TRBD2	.	TGCGCCAGTACCGGGACTAGCGACCTAAGGAGCTCCTACAATGAGCAGTTCTTC	CASTGTSDLRSSYNEQFF
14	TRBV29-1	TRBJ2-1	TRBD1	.	TGCAGCGTTTCGACAGGGAGCTCCTACAATGAGCAGTTCTTC	CSVSTGSSYNEQFF
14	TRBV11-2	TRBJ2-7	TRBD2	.	TGTGCCAGCAGCTTAAGCGGGATGGAGAACGAGCAGTACTTC	CASSLSGMENEQYF
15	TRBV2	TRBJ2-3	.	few	TGTGCCAGCAGGGACTACACTTCTAGCACAGATACGCAGTATTTT	CASRDYTSSTDTQYF
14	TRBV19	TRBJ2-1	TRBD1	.	TGTGCCAGTAGTACCCTCAGACAGGGGGGTGAGCAGTTCTTC	CASSTLRQGGEQFF
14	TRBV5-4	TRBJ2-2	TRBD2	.	TGTGCCAGCAGTCCACTAGCGAGCACCGGGGAGCTGTTTTTT	CASSPLASTGELFF
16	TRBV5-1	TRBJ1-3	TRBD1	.	TGCGCCAGCAGCTTGGAGAAGGGGGCGGGGGGAAACACCATATATTTT	CASSLEKGAGGNTIYF
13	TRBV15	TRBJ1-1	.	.	TGTGCCACCGGGGGGGTAGGGCTCACTGAAGCTTTCTTT	CATGGVGLTEAFF